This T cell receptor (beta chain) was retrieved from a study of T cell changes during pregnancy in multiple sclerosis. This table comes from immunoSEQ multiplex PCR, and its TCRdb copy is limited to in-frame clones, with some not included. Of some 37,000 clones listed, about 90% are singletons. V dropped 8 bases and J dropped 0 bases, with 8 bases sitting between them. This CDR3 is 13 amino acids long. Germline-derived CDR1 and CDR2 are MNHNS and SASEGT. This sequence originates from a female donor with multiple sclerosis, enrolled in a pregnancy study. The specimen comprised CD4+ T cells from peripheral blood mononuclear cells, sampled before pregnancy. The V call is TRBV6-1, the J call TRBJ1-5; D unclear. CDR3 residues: CASEVSSNQPQHF. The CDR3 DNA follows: TGTGCCAGCGAGGTATCTAGCAATCAGCCCCAGCATTTT.